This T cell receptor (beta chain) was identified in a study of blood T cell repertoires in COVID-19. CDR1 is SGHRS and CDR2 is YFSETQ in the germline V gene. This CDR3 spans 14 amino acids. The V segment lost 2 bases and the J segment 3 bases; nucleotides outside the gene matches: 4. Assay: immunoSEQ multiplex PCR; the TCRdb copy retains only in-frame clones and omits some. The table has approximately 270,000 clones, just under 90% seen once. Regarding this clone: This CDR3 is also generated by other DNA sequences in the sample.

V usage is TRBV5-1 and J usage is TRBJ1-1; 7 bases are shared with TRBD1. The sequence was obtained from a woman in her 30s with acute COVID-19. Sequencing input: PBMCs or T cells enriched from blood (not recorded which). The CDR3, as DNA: TGCGCCAGCAGCTTACAGGGGCAAGACACTGAAGCTTTCTTT. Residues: CASSLQGQDTEAFF.